This T cell receptor beta chain appears in the sequencing data of a study of blood T cell repertoires in COVID-19. Clones were read by immunoSEQ multiplex PCR, and TCRdb kept only the in-frame ones, dropping some. The profile shows a few hundred thousand clones, 88% of them singletons. V lost 4 bases to trimming and J lost 1 base; unmatched junction nucleotides: 1. Germline values: CDR1 SEHNR, CDR2 FQNEAQ (reference sequence). The CDR3 contains 14 residues. The genes are TRBV7-9 and TRBJ2-3; TRBD1 agrees at 8 bases. The specimen sequenced was peripheral blood. The receptor was derived from a middle-aged man with COVID-19, enrolled during active disease. CDR3 sequence (DNA): TGTGCCAGCAGCTCGGACAGGGGCACAGATACGCAGTATTTT. Its protein product is CASSSDRGTDTQYF. The full variable domain, with the rest looked up from reference TRBV7-9 and TRBJ2-3, is DTGVSQNPRHKITKRGQNVTFRCDPISEHNRLYWYRQTLGQGPEFLTYFQNEAQLEKSRLLSDRFSAERPKGSFSTLEIQRTEQGDSAMYLCASSSDRGTDTQYFGPGTRLTVL.